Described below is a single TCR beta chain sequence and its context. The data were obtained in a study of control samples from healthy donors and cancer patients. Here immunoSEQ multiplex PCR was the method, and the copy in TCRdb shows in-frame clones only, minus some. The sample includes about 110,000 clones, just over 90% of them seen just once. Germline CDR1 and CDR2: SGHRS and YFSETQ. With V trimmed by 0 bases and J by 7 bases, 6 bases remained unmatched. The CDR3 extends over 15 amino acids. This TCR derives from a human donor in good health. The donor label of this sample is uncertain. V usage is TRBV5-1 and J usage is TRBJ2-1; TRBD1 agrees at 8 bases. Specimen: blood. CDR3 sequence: CASSLVGQGGNEQFF. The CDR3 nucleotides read TGCGCCAGCAGCTTGGTAGGACAGGGAGGAAATGAGCAGTTCTTC.